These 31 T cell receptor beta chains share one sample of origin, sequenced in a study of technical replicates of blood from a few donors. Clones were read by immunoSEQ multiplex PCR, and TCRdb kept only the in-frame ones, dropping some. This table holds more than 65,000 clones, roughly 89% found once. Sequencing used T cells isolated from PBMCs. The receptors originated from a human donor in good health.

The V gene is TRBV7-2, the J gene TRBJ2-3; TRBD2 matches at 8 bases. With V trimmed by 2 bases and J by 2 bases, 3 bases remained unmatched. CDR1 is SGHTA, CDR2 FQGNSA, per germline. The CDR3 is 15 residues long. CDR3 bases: TGTGCCAGCAGCTTAAACGGGAGGGCCACAGATACGCAGTATTTT. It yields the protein CASSLNGRATDTQYF.

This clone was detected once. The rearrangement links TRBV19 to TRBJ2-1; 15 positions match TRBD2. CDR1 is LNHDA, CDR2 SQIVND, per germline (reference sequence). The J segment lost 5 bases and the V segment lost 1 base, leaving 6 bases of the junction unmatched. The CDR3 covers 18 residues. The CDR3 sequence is CASSIGTSGRATDNEQFF. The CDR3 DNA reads TGTGCCAGTAGTATAGGGACTAGCGGGAGGGCCACAGACAATGAGCAGTTCTTC.

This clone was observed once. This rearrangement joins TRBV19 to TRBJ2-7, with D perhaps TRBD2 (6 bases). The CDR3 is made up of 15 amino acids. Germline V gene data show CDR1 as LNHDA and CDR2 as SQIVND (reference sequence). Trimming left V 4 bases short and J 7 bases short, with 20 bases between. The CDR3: CASSRPGRTTGEQYF. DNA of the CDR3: TGTGCCAGTAGTAGACCGGGACGGACTACGGGGGAGCAGTACTTC. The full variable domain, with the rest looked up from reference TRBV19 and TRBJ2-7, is DGGITQSPKYLFRKEGQNVTLSCEQNLNHDAMYWYRQDPGQGLRLIYYSQIVNDFQKGDIAEGYSVSREKKESFPLTVTSAQKNPTAFYLCASSRPGRTTGEQYFGPGTRLTVT.

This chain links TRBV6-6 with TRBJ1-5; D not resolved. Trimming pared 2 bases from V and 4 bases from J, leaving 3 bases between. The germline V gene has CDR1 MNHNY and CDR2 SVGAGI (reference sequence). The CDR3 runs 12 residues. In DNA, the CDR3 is TGTGCCAGCAGTTACCAAAATCAGCCCCAGCATTTT. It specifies CASSYQNQPQHF.

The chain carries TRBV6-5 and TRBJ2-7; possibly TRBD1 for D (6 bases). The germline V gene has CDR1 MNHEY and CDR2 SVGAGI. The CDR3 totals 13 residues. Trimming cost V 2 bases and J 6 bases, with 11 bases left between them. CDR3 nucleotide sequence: TGTGCCAGCAGTTACAACAGGGAAGCCGAGCAGTACTTC. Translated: CASSYNREAEQYF.

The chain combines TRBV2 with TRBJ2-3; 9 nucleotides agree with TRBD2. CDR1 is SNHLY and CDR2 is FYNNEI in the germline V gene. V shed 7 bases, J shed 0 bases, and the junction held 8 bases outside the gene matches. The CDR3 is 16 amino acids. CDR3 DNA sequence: TGTGCCAGCAAACAGGGACTAGCTGATAGCACAGATACGCAGTATTTT. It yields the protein CASKQGLADSTDTQYF.

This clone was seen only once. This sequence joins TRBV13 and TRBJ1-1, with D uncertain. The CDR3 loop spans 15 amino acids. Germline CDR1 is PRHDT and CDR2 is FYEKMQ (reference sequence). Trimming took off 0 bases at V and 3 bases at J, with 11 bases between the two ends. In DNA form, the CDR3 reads TGTGCCAGCAGCTTAGGGGCGAGGATGGACACTGAAGCTTTCTTT. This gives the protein CASSLGARMDTEAFF.

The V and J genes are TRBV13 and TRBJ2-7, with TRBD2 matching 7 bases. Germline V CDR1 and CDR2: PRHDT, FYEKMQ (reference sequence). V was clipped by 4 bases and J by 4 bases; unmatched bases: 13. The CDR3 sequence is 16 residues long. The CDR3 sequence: CASSSQNRDYDYEQYF. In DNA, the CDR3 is TGTGCCAGCAGCTCACAAAACCGGGACTACGATTACGAGCAGTACTTC.

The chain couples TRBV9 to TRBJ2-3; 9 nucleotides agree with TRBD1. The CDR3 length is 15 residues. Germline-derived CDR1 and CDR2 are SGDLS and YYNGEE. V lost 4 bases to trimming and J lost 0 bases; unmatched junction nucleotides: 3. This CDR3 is CASSSGTGSTDTQYF. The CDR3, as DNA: TGTGCCAGCAGCTCCGGGACAGGGAGCACAGATACGCAGTATTTT.

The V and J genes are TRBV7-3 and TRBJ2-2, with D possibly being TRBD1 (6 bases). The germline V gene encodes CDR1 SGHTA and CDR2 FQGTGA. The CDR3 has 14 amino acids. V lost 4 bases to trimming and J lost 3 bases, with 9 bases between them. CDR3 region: CASSSQGHTGELFF. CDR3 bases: TGTGCCAGCAGCTCACAGGGTCACACCGGGGAGCTGTTTTTT.

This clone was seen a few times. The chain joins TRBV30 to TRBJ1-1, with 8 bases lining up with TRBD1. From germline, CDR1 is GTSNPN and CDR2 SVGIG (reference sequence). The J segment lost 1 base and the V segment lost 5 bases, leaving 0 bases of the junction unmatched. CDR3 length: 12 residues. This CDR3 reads CAWGTGNTEAFF. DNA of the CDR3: TGTGCCTGGGGGACAGGGAACACTGAAGCTTTCTTT.

The chain's CDR3 is CASSPRGLSGKLSEQYF. The CDR3 region has the DNA TGTGCCAGCAGCCCGAGAGGTTTGAGCGGGAAGTTAAGCGAGCAGTACTTC. The rearrangement uses TRBV9 and TRBJ2-7; 7 bases are a match to TRBD2. The J segment lost 6 bases and the V segment lost 4 bases, leaving 19 bases of the junction unmatched. Germline assignment: CDR1 SGDLS and CDR2 YYNGEE. The CDR3 contains 17 residues.

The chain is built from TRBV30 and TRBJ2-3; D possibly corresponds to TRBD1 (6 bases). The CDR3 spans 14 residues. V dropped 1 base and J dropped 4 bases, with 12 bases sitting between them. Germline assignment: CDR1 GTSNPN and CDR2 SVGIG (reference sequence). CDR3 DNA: TGTGCCTGGAGTGCCCTAGAGGGGGCAGATACGCAGTATTTT. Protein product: CAWSALEGADTQYF.

The CDR3 sequence: CASSVGNSLAKNIQYF. The CDR3 region has the DNA TGTGCCAGCAGTGTCGGGAACAGTTTAGCCAAAAACATTCAGTACTTC. The chain combines TRBV6-1 with TRBJ2-4; TRBD2 is a possible D gene (5 bases). The V end was cut by 4 bases, the J end by 0 bases, with 13 bases between. This CDR3 spans 16 amino acids. The germline gives CDR1 MNHNS, CDR2 SASEGT.

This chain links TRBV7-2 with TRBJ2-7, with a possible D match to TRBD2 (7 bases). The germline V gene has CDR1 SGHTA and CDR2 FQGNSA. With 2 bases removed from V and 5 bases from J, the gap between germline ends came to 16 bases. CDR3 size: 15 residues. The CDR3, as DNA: TGTGCCAGCAGCTTACTAGGGGGGGAATTGGACGAGCAGTACTTC. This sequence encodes CASSLLGGELDEQYF. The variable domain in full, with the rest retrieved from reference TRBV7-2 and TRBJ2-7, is GAGVSQSPSNKVTEKGKDVELRCDPISGHTALYWYRQSLGQGLEFLIYFQGNSAPDKSGLPSDRFSAERTGGSVSTLTIQRTQQEDSAVYLCASSLLGGELDEQYFGPGTRLTVT.

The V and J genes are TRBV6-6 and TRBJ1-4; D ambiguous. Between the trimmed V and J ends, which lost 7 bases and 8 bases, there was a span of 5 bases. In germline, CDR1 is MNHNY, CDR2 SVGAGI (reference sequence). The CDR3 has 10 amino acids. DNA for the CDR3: TGTGCCAGCATACAGGAAAAACTGTTTTTT. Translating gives CASIQEKLFF.

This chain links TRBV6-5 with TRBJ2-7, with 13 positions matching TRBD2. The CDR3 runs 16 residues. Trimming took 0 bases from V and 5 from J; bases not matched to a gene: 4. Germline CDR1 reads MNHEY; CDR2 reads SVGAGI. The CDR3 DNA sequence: TGTGCCAGCAGTTACTCGACTGGACTAGCGGGGGACGAGCAGTACTTC. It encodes CASSYSTGLAGDEQYF.

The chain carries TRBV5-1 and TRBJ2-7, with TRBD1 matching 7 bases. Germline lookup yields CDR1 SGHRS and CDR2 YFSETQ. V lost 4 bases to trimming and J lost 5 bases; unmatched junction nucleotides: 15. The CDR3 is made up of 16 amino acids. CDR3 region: CASSINRGKGNNEQYF. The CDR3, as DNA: TGCGCCAGCAGCATAAACAGGGGAAAGGGAAATAACGAGCAGTACTTC.

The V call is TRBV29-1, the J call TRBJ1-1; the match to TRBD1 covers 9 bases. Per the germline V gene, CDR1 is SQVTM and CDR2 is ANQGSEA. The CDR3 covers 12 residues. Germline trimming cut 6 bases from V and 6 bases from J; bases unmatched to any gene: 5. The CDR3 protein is CSVVDRGPEAFF. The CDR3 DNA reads TGCAGCGTCGTGGACAGGGGCCCTGAAGCTTTCTTT.

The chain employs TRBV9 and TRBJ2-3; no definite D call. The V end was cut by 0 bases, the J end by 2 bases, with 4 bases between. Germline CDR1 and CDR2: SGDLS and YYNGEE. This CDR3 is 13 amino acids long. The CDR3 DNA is TGTGCCAGCAGCGTAGGGCTCACAGATACGCAGTATTTT. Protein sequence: CASSVGLTDTQYF.

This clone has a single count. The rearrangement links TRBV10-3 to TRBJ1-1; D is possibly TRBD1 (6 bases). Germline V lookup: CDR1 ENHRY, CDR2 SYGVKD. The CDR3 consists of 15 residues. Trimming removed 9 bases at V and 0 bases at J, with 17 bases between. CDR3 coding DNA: TGTGCCATTAGACGACAGGAAGAACTGAACACTGAAGCTTTCTTT. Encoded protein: CAIRRQEELNTEAFF.

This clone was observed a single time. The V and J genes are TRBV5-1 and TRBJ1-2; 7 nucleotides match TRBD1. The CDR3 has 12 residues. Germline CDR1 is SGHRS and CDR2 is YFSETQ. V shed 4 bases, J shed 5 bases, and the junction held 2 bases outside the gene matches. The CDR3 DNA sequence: TGCGCCAGCAGCACAGGGGAGTATGGCTACACCTTC. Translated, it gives CASSTGEYGYTF. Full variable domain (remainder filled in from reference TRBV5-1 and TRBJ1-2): KAGVTQTPRYLIKTRGQQVTLSCSPISGHRSVSWYQQTPGQGLQFLFEYFSETQRNKGNFPGRFSGRQFSNSRSEMNVSTLELGDSALYLCASSTGEYGYTFGSGTRLTVV.

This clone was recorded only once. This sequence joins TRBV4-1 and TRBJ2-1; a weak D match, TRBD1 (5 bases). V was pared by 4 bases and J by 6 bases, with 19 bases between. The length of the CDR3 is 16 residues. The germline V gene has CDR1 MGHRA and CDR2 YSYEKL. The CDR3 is CASSLSIRVLGNEQFF. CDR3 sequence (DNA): TGCGCCAGCAGCCTGAGCATCAGGGTTCTAGGCAATGAGCAGTTCTTC.

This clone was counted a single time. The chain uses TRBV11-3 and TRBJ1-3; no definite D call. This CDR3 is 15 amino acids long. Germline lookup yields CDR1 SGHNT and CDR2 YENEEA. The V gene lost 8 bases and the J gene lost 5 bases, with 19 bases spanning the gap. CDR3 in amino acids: CASSTVPGTRNTIYF. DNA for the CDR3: TGTGCCAGCTCCACGGTCCCGGGTACCAGAAACACCATATATTTT. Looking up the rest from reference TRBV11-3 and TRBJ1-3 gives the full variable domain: EAGVVQSPRYKIIEKKQPVAFWCNPISGHNTLYWYLQNLGQGPELLIRYENEEAVDDSQLPKDRFSAERLKGVDSTLKIQPAELGDSAVYLCASSTVPGTRNTIYFGEGSWLTVV.

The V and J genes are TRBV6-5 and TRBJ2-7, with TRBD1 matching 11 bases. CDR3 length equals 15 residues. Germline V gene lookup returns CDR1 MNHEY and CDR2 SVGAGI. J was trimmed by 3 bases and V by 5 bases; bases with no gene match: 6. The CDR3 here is CASSLRDRGGYEQYF. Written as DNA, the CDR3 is TGTGCCAGCAGTCTACGGGACAGGGGGGGCTACGAGCAGTACTTC.

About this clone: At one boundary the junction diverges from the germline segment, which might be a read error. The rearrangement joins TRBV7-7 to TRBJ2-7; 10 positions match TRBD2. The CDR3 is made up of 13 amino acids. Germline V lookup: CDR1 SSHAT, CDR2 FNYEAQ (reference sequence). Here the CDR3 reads CASSLAGGREQYF. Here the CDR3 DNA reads TGTGCTAGCAGCTTAGCGGGGGGACGCGAGCAGTACTTC.

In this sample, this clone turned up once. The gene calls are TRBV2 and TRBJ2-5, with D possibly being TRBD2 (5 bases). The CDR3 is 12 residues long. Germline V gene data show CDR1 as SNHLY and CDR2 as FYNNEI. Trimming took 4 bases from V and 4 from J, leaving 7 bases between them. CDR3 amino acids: CASSAGTETQYF. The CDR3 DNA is TGTGCCAGCAGTGCGGGAACAGAGACCCAGTACTTC.

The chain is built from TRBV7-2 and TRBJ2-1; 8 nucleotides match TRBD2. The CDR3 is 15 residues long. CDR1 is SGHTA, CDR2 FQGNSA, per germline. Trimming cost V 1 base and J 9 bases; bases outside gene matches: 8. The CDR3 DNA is TGTGCCAGCAGCTTAGGGGCTGGACTAGCTAGTGAGCAGTTCTTC. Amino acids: CASSLGAGLASEQFF.

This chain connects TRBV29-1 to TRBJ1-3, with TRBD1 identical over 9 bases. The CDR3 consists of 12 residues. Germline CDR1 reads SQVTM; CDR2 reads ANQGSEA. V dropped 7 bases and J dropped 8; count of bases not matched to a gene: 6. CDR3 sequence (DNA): TGCAGCGCTTGGACAGGGGAAGACACCATATATTTT. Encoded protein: CSAWTGEDTIYF.

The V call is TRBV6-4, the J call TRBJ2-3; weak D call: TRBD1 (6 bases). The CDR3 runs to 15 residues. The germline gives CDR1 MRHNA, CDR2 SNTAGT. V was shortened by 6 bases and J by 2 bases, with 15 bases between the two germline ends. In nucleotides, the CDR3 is TGTGCCAGCAGGAGGGGGATCTTAACCACAGATACGCAGTATTTT. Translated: CASRRGILTTDTQYF.

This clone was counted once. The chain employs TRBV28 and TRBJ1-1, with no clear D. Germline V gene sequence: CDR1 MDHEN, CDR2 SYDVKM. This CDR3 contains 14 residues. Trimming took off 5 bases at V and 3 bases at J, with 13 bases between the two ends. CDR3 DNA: TGTGCCAGCAGTAGTGCAGAGACTTACACTGAAGCTTTCTTT. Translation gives CASSSAETYTEAFF.